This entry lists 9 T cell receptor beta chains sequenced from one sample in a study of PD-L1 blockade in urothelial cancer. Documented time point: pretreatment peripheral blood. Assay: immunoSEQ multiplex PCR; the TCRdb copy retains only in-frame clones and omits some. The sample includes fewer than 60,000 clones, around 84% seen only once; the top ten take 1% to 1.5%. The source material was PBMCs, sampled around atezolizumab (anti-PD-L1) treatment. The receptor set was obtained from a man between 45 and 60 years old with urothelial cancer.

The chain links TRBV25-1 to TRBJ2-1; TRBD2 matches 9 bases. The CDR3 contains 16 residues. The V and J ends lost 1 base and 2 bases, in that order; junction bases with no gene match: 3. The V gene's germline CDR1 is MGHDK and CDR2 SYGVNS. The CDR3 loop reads CASSEWGGRAYNEQFF. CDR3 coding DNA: TGTGCCAGCAGTGAATGGGGCGGGAGGGCCTACAATGAGCAGTTCTTC.

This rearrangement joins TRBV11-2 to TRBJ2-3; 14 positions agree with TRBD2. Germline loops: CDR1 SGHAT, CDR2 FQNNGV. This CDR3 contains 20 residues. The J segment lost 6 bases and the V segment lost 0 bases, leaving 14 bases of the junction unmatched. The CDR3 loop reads CASSLDSRTSGRPVVDTQYF. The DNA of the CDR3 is TGTGCCAGCAGCTTAGATTCAAGGACTAGCGGGAGGCCTGTGGTGGATACGCAGTATTTT. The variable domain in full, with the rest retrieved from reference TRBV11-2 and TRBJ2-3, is EAGVAQSPRYKIIEKRQSVAFWCNPISGHATLYWYQQILGQGPKLLIQFQNNGVVDDSQLPKDRFSAERLKGVDSTLKIQPAKLEDSAVYLCASSLDSRTSGRPVVDTQYFGPGTRLTVL.

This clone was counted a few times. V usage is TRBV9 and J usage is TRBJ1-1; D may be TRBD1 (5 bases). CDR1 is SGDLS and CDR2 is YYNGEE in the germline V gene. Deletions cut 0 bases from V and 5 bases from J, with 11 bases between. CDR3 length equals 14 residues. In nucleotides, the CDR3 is TGTGCCAGCAGCGTAGAGTCAGGGCGGACTGAAGCTTTCTTT. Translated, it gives CASSVESGRTEAFF.

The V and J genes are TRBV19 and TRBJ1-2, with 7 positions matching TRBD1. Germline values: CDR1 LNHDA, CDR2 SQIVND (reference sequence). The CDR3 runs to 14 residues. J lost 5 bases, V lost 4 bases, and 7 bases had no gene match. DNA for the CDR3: TGTGCCAGTAGTAGTCGACAGGGTGGTTATGGCTACACCTTC. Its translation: CASSSRQGGYGYTF.

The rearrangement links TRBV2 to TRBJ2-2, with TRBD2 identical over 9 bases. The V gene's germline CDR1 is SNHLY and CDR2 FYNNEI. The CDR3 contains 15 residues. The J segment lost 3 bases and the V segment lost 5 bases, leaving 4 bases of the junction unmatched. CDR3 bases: TGTGCCAGCAGTCTAGCGGGGAAGTACACCGGGGAGCTGTTTTTT. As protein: CASSLAGKYTGELFF.

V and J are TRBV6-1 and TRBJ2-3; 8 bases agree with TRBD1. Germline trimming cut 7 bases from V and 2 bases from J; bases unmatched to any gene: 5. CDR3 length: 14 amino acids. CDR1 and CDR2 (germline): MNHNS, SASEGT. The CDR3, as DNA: TGTGCCAGCACTCGGGACAGGACCACAGATACGCAGTATTTT. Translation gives CASTRDRTTDTQYF.

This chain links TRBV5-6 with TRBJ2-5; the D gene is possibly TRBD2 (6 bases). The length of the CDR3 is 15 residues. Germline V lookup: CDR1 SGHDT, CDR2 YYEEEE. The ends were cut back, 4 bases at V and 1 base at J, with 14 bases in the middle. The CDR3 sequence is CASSLMGRGQETQYF. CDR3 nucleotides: TGTGCCAGCAGCCTTATGGGGCGGGGCCAAGAGACCCAGTACTTC.

This chain's CDR3 is CASSFGTGQSGETQYF. CDR3 nucleotides: TGTGCCAGCAGCTTTGGGACAGGGCAAAGCGGAGAGACCCAGTACTTC. V gene TRBV5-6 combines with J gene TRBJ2-5; 9 nucleotides line up with TRBD1. J lost 4 bases, V lost 2 bases, and 9 bases had no gene match. CDR1 is SGHDT, CDR2 YYEEEE, per germline. This CDR3 has 16 amino acids.

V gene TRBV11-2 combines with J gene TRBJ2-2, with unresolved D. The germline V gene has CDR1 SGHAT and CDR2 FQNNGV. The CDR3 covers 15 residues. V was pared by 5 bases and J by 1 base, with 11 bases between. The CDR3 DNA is TGTGCCAGCAGCCCAGACTCCCAGAACACCGGGGAGCTGTTTTTT. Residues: CASSPDSQNTGELFF.